A selection of T cell receptor beta chains follows, all from one sample in a study of cytomegalovirus exposure and HLA in healthy donors. Assay used: immunoSEQ multiplex PCR; TCRdb lists only in-frame clones, some missing. The table includes 210,000 or so clones, 83% detected once. What was sequenced was PBMCs. The receptors originated from a girl under 18 in good health and CMV-seronegative. Each CDR3 is given with its conserved first and last residue. The D gene is left open where the match is weak. Some rows mark clone size as missing; the rest say once, few, many or name a class of expanded clone.

>TRBD1|.|TRBJ2-1|TRBV15
CATSRGEGASEQFF
TGTGCCACCAGCAGAGGCGAGGGGGCGAGTGAGCAGTTCTTC
>.|.|TRBJ1-6|TRBV5-1
CASRRDLSSYNSPLHF
TGCGCCAGCAGACGGGATTTGTCATCCTATAATTCACCCCTCCACTTT
>.|.|TRBJ1-1|TRBV7-9
CASSFPSSAGTNTEAFF
TGTGCCAGCAGCTTCCCAAGTTCGGCGGGGACGAACACTGAAGCTTTCTTT
>.|.|TRBJ1-3|TRBV10-3
CAISESPLVSGNTIYF
TGTGCCATCAGTGAGTCCCCCTTAGTCTCTGGAAACACCATATATTTT
>.|.|TRBJ2-7|TRBV6-5
CASSYSGVSLSYEQYF
TGTGCCAGCAGTTACTCGGGAGTGTCTCTCTCCTACGAGCAGTACTTC
>.|.|TRBJ1-2|TRBV11-1
CASSADSYYGYTF
TGTGCCAGCAGCGCCGACAGTTACTATGGCTACACCTTC
>.|.|TRBJ2-6|TRBV28
CASSLPGSGANVLTF
TGTGCCAGCAGTTTACCCGGGTCTGGGGCCAACGTCCTGACTTTC
>.|few|TRBJ2-2|TRBV7-6
CASQDPAGDTGELFF
TGTGCCAGCCAAGACCCGGCGGGCGACACCGGGGAGCTGTTTTTT
>TRBD1|.|TRBJ1-1|TRBV12-5
CASGLYRGGASEAFF
TGTGCTAGTGGTTTATACAGGGGTGGGGCCTCTGAAGCTTTCTTT
>.|.|TRBJ1-1|TRBV4-2
CASSQTGSGVVGVNTEAFF
TGTGCCAGCAGCCAAACTGGTAGTGGGGTAGTAGGGGTGAACACTGAAGCTTTCTTT
>.|.|TRBJ1-3|TRBV27
CASSSAMGYSGNTIYF
TGTGCCAGCAGTTCCGCCATGGGCTATTCTGGAAACACCATATATTTT
>.|once|TRBJ2-5|TRBV7-9
CASSLIGLGGETQYF
TGTGCCAGCAGCTTAATCGGGCTAGGGGGAGAGACCCAGTACTTC
>.|.|TRBJ1-4|TRBV5-1
CASSSGRGPSTNEKLFF
TGCGCCAGCAGCTCGGGAAGAGGGCCTTCAACTAATGAAAAACTGTTTTTT
>TRBD2|.|TRBJ2-7|TRBV9
CASSLGTSGYEQYF
TGTGCCAGCAGCCTCGGGACTAGCGGGTACGAGCAGTACTTC
>.|.|TRBJ1-2|TRBV19
CASSLSISNYGYTF
TGTGCCAGTAGTTTGAGCATCTCTAACTATGGCTACACCTTC
>TRBD2|.|TRBJ2-7|TRBV27
CASSLQIAGDEQYF
TGTGCCAGCAGCCTCCAAATAGCGGGAGACGAGCAGTACTTC
>TRBD1|.|TRBJ2-7|TRBV11-3
CASSRTGGYEQYF
TGTGCCAGCAGCCGGACAGGAGGCTACGAGCAGTACTTC
>.|.|TRBJ1-6|TRBV6-5
CASSADSNSPLHF
TGTGCCAGCAGTGCGGACAGCAATTCACCCCTCCACTTT
>TRBD2|.|TRBJ2-7|TRBV27
CASTRMASGNYEQYF
TGTGCCAGCACGAGGATGGCTAGCGGCAACTACGAGCAGTACTTC
>TRBD2|.|TRBJ2-7|TRBV2
CASTVVIGGEQYF
TGTGCCAGCACGGTCGTAATCGGGGGGGAGCAGTACTTC
>TRBD1|once|TRBJ1-1|TRBV9
CASSATMGTGRTNTEAFF
TGTGCCAGCAGCGCTACGATGGGGACAGGGAGGACGAACACTGAAGCTTTCTTT
>.|.|TRBJ1-6|TRBV18
CASSPSGVRGNSPLHF
TGTGCCAGCTCACCAAGCGGGGTGAGGGGAAATTCACCCCTCCACTTT
>TRBD1|.|TRBJ1-1|TRBV11-1
CASSFTNRGNTEAFF
TGTGCCAGCAGCTTTACGAACAGGGGAAACACTGAAGCTTTCTTT